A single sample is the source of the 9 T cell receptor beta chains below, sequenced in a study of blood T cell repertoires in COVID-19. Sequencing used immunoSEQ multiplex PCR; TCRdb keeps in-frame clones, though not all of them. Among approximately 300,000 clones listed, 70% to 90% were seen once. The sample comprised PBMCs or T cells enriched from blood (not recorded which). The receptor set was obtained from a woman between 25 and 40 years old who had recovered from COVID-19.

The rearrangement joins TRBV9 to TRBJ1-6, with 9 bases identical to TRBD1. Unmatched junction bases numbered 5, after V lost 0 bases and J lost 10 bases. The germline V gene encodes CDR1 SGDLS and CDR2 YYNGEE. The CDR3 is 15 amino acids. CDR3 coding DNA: TGTGCCAGCAGCGTAGACGGGACAGGGACCTCACCCCTCCACTTT. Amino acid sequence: CASSVDGTGTSPLHF.

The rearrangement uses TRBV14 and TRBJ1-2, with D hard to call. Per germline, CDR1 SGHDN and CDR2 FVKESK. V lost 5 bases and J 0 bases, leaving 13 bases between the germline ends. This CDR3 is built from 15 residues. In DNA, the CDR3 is TGTGCCAGCAGCGTACACCGAGGCCCTAACTATGGCTACACCTTC. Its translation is CASSVHRGPNYGYTF.

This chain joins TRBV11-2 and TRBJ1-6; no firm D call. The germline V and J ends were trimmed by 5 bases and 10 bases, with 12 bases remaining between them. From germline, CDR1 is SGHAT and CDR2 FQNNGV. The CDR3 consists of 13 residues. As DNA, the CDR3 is TGTGCCAGCAGCCAACTGAACCGGTCACCCCTCCACTTT. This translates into CASSQLNRSPLHF.

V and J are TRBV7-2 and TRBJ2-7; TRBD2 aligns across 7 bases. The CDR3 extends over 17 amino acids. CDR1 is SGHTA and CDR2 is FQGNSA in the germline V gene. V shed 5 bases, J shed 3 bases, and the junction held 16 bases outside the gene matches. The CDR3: CASSLKGTSVYLYEQYF. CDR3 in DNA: TGTGCCAGCAGCCTCAAGGGCACTAGCGTCTACCTCTACGAGCAGTACTTC.

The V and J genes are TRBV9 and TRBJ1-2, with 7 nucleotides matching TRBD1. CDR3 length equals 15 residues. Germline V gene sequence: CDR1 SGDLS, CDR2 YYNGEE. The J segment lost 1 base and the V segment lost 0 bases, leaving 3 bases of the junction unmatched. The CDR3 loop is CASSVAQGGNYGYTF. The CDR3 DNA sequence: TGTGCCAGCAGCGTAGCGCAGGGGGGTAACTATGGCTACACCTTC.

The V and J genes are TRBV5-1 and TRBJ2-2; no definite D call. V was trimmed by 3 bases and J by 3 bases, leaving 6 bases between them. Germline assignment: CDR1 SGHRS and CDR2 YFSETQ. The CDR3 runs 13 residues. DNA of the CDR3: TGCGCCAGCAGCTGGCCCGACACCGGGGAGCTGTTTTTT. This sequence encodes CASSWPDTGELFF.

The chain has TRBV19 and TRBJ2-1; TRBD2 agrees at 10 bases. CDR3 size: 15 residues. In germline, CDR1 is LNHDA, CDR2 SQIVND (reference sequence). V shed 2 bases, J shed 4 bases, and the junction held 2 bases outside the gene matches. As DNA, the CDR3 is TGTGCCAGTAGTATAAGCGGGGGGGTATACAATGAGCAGTTCTTC. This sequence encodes CASSISGGVYNEQFF.

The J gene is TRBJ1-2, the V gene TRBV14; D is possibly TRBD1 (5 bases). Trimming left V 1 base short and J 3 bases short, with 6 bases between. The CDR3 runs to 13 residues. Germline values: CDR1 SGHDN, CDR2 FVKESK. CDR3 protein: CASSQGQYYGYTF. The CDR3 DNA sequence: TGTGCCAGCAGCCAAGGACAGTACTATGGCTACACCTTC.

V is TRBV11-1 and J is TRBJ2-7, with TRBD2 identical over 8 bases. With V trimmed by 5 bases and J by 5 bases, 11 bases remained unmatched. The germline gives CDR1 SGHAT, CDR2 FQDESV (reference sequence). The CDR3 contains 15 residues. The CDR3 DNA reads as TGTGCCAGCAGCGGTCGAACCGGGACTAGAGACGAGCAGTACTTC. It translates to CASSGRTGTRDEQYF. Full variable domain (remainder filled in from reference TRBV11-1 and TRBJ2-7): EAEVAQSPRYKITEKSQAVAFWCDPISGHATLYWYRQILGQGPELLVQFQDESVVDDSQLPKDRFSAERLKGVDSTLKIQPAELGDSAMYLCASSGRTGTRDEQYFGPGTRLTVT.